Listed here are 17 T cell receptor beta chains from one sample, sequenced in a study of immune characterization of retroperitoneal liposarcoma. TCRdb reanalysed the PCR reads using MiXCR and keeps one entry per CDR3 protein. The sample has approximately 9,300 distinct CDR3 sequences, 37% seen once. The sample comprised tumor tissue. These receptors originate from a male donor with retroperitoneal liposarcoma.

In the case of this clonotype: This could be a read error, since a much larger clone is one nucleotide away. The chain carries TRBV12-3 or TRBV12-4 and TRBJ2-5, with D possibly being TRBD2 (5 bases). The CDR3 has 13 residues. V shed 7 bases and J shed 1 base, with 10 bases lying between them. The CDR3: CASKVGAQETQYF. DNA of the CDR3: TGTGCCAGCAAAGTGGGAGCCCAAGAGACCCAGTACTTC.

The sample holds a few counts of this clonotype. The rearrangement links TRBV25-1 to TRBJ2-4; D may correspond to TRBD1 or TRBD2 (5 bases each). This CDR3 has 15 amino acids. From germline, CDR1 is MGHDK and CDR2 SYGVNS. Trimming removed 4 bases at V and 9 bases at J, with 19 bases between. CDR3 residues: CASSVRDLRGAIQYF. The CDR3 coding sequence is TGTGCCAGCAGTGTCCGGGACCTCCGAGGGGCCATTCAGTACTTC.

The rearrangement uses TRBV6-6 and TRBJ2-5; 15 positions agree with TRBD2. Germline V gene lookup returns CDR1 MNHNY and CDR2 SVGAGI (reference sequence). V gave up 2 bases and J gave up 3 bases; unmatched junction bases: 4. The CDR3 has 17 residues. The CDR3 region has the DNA TGTGCCAGCAGTTACCTTGGACTAGCGGGGGGGAAAGAGACCCAGTACTTC. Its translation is CASSYLGLAGGKETQYF.

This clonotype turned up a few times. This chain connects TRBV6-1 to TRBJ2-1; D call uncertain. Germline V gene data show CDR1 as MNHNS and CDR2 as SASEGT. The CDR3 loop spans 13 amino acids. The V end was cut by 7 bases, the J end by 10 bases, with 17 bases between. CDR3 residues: CASNWAAGREQFF. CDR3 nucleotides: TGTGCCAGCAATTGGGCGGCCGGGCGCGAGCAGTTCTTC.

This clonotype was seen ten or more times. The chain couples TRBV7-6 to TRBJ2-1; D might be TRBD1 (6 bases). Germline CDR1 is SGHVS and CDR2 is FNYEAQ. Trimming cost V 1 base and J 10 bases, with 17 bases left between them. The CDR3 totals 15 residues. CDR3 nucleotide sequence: TGTGCCAGCAGCTTAGGCAGGGGATTCTCCTACGAGCAGTTCTTC. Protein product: CASSLGRGFSYEQFF.

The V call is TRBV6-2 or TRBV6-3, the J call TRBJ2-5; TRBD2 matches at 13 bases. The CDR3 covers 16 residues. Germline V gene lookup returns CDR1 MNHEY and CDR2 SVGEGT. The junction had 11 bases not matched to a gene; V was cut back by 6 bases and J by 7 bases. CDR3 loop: CASSPTSGRIRGTQYF. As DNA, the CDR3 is TGTGCCAGCAGCCCGACTAGCGGGAGGATTAGGGGGACCCAGTACTTC.

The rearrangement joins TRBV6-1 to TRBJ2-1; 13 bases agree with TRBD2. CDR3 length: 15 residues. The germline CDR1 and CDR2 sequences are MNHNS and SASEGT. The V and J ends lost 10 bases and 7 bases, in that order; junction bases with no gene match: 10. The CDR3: CATYKPGLAGNEQFF. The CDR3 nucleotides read TGTGCCACGTACAAACCGGGACTAGCGGGAAATGAGCAGTTCTTC.

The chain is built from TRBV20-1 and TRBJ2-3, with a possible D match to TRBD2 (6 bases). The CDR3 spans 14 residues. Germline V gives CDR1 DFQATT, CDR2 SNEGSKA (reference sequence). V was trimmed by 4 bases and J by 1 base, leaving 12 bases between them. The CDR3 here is CSATLPSGTDTQYF. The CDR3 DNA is TGCAGTGCTACCCTCCCTAGCGGCACAGATACGCAGTATTTT.

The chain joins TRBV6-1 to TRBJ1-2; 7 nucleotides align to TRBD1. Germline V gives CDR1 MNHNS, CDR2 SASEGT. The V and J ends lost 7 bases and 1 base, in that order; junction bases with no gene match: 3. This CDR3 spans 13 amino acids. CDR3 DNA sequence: TGTGCCAGCAAAGGGACAGTTAACTATGGCTACACCTTC. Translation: CASKGTVNYGYTF.

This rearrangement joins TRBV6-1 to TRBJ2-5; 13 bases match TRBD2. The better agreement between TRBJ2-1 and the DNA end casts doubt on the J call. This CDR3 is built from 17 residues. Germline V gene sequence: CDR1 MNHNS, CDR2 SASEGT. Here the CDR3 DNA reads TGTGCCAGCAGTGAAGCGCTTCGACTAGCGGGAGGCAATGAGCAGTTCTTC. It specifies CASSEALRLAGGNEQFF.

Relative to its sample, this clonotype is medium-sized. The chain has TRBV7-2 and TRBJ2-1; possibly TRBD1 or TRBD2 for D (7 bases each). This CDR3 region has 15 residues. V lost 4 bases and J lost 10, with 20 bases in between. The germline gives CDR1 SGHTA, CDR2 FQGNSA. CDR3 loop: CASSSRPGGVYEQFF. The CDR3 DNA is TGTGCCAGCAGCTCACGCCCAGGGGGGGTGTACGAGCAGTTCTTC.

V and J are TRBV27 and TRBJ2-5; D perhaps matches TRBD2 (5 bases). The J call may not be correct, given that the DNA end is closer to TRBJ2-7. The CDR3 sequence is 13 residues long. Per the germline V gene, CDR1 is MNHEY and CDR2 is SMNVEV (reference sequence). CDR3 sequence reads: CASSSQSGYEQYF. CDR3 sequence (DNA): TGTGCCAGCAGCTCCCAAAGCGGCTACGAGCAGTACTTC.

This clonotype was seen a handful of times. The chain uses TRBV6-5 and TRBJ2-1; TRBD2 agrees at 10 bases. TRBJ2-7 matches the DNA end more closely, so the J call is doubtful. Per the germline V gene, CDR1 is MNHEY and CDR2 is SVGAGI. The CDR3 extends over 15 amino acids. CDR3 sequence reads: CASRLTSGFTYEQYF. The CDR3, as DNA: TGTGCCAGCAGACTGACTAGCGGGTTCACCTACGAGCAGTACTTC.

The CDR3: CASSVMHTDTQYF. The CDR3 DNA reads TGCGCCAGCAGTGTGATGCACACAGATACGCAGTATTTT. The chain uses TRBV10-2 and TRBJ2-3; D uncertain. This CDR3 is 13 amino acids long. V lost 4 bases and J 2 bases, leaving 7 bases between the germline ends. Germline V gene lookup returns CDR1 WSHSY and CDR2 SAAADI.

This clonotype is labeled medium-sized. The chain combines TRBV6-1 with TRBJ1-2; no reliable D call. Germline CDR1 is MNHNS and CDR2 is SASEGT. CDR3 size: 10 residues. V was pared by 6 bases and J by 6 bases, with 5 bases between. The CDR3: CASREDGYTF. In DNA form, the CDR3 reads TGTGCCAGCAGGGAGGATGGCTACACCTTC.

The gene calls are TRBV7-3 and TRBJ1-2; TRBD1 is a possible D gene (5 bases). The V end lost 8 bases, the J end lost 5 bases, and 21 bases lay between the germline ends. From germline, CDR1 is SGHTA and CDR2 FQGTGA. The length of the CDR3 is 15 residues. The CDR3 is CASPSGWAGWYGYTF. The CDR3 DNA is TGTGCCAGCCCCTCGGGATGGGCAGGGTGGTATGGCTACACCTTC.

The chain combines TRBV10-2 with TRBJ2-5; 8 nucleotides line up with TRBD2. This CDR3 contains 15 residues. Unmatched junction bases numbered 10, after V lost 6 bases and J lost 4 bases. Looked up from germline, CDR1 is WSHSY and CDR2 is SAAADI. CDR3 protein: CASSRGAGGVETQYF. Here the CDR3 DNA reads TGCGCCAGCAGCCGAGGTGCGGGAGGAGTAGAGACCCAGTACTTC.